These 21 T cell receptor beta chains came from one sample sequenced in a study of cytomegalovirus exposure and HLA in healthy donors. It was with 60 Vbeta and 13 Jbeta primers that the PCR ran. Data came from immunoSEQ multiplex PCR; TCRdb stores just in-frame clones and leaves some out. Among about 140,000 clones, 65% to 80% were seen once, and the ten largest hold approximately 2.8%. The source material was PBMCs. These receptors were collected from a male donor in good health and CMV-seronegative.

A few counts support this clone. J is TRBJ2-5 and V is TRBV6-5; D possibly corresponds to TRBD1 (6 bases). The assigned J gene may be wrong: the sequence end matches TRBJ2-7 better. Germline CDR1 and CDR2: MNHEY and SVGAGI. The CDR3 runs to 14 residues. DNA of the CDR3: TGTGCCAGCAGTTACCAACAGGGTATCCACGAGCAGTACTTC. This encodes CASSYQQGIHEQYF.

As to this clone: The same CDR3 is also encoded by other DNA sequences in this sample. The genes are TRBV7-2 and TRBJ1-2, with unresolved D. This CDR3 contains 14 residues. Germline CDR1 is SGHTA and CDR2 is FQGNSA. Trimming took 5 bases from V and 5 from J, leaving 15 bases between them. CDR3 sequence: CASSPYRSTYGYTF. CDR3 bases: TGTGCCAGCAGCCCCTATCGCTCAACTTATGGCTACACCTTC.

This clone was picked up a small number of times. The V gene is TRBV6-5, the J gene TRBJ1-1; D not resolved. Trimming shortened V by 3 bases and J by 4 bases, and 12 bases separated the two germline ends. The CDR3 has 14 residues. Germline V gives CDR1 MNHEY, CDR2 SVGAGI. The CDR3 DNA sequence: TGTGCCAGCAGTTATAGCCCCCTCTCCACTGAAGCTTTCTTT. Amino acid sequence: CASSYSPLSTEAFF.

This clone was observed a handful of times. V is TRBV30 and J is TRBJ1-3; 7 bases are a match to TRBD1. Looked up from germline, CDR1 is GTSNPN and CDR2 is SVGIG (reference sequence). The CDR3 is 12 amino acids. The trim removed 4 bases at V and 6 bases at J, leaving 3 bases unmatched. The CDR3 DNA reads TGTGCCTGGAATACAGGGGAAAACACCATATATTTT. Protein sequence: CAWNTGENTIYF.

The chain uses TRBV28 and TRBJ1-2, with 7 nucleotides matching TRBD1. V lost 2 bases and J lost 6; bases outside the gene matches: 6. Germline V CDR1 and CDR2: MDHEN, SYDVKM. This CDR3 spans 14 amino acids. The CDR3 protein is CASSLRPGGDGYTF. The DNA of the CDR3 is TGTGCCAGCAGTTTAAGGCCAGGGGGAGATGGCTACACCTTC.

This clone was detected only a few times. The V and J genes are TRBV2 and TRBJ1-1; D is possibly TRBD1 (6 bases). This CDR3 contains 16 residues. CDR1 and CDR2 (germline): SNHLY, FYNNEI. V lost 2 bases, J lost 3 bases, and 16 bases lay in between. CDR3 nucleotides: TGTGCCAGCAGTGAAATAGACAGGACGAGGGACACTGAAGCTTTCTTT. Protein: CASSEIDRTRDTEAFF.

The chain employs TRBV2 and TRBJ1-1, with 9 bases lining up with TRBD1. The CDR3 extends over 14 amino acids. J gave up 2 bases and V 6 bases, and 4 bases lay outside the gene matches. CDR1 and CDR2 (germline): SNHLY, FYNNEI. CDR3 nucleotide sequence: TGTGCCAGCAGCGCGACAGGGGGAAACACTGAAGCTTTCTTT. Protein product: CASSATGGNTEAFF.

The CDR3 loop is CASSSDRGRYYGYTF. Written as DNA, the CDR3 is TGTGCCAGCAGCTCCGACAGGGGGCGGTACTATGGCTACACCTTC. The chain joins TRBV7-2 to TRBJ1-2; 10 positions agree with TRBD1. After removal of 4 bases from V and 3 bases from J, the junction contained 5 bases not matched to a gene. Germline values: CDR1 SGHTA, CDR2 FQGNSA. This CDR3 has 15 residues.

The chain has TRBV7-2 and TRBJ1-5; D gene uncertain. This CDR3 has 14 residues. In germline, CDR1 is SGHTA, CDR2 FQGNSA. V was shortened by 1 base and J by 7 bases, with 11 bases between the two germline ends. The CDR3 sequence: CASSLVQRGQPQHF. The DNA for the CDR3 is TGTGCCAGCAGCTTAGTTCAGAGAGGGCAGCCCCAGCATTTT.

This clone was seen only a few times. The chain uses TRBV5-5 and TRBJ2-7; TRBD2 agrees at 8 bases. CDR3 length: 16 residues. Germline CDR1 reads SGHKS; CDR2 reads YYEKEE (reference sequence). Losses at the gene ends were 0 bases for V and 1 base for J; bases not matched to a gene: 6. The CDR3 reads CASSLGLAGASYEQYF. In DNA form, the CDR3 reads TGTGCCAGCAGCTTGGGGCTAGCGGGCGCTTCCTACGAGCAGTACTTC.

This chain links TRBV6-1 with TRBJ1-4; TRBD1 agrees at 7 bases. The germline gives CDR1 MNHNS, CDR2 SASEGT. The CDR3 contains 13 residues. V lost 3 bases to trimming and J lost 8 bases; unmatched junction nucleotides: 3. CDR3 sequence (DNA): TGTGCCAGCAGTGAGACAGGGTTCGAAAAACTGTTTTTT. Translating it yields CASSETGFEKLFF.

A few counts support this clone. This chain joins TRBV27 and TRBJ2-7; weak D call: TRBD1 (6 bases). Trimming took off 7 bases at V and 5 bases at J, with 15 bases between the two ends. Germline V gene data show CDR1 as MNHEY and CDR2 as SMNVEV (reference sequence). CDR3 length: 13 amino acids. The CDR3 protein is CASTHTGNNEQYF. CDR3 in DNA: TGTGCCAGCACCCACACAGGGAACAACGAGCAGTACTTC.

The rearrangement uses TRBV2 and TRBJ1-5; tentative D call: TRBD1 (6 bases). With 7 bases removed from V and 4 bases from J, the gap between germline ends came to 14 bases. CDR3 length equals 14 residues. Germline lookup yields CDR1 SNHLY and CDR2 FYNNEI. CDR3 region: CASTWGPGNQPQHF. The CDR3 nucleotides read TGTGCCAGCACTTGGGGGCCTGGAAATCAGCCCCAGCATTTT.

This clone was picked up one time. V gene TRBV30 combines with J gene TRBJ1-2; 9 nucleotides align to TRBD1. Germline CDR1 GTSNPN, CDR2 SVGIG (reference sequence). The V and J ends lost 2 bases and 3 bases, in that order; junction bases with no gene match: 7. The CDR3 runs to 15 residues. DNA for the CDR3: TGTGCCTGGAGTAGGACAGGGGCCCCCTACTATGGCTACACCTTC. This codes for CAWSRTGAPYYGYTF.

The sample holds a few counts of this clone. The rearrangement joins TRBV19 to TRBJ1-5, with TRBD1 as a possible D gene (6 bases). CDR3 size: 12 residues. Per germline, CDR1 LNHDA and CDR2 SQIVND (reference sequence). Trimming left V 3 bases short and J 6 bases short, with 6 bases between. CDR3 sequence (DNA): TGTGCCAGTAGTATCAGGGGTCAGCCCCAGCATTTT. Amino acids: CASSIRGQPQHF.

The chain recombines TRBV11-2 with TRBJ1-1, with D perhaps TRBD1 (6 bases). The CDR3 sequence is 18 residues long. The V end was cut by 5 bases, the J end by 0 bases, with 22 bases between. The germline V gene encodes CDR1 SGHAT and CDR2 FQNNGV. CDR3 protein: CASSLSRGRGVLNTEAFF. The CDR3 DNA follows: TGTGCCAGCAGCCTCTCTCGGGGCAGGGGCGTCTTGAACACTGAAGCTTTCTTT.

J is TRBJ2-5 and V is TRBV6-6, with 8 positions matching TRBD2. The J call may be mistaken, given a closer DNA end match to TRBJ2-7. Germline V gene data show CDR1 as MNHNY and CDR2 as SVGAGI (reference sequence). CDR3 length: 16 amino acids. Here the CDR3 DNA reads TGTGCCAGCAGTTACTCCCCCCGGGAGGGGGCCTACGAGCAGTACTTC. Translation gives CASSYSPREGAYEQYF.

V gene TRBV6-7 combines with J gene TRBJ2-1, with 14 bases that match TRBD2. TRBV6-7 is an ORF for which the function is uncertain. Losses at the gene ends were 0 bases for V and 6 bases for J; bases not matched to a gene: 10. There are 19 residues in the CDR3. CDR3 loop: CASSYSMGTSGSFINEQFF. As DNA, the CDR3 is TGTGCCAGCAGTTACTCGATGGGGACTAGCGGGAGCTTTATCAATGAGCAGTTCTTC.

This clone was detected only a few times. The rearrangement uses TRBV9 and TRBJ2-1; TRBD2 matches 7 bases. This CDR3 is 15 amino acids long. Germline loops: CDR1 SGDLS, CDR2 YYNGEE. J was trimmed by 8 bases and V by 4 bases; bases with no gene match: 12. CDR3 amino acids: CASSFARELVHEQFF. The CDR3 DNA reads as TGTGCCAGCAGCTTCGCGCGGGAGCTTGTGCATGAGCAGTTCTTC.

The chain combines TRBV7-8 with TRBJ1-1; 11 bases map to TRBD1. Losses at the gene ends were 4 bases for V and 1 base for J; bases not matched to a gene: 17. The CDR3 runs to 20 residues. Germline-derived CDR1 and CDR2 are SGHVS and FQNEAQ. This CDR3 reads CASSSRTGGTKIQKNTEAFF. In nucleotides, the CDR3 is TGTGCCAGCAGCTCACGGACAGGGGGCACGAAGATTCAGAAGAACACTGAAGCTTTCTTT. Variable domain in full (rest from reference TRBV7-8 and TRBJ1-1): GAGVSQSPRYKVAKRGQDVALRCDPISGHVSLFWYQQALGQGPEFLTYFQNEAQLDKSGLPSDRFFAERPEGSVSTLKIQRTQQEDSAVYLCASSSRTGGTKIQKNTEAFFGQGTRLTVV.

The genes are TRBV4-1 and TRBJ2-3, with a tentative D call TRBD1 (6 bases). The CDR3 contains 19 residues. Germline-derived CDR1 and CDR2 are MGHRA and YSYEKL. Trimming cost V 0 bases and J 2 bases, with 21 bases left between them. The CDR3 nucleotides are TGCGCCAGCAGCCAAGAGAGCTTTCACAGGGATCTGGTCACAGATACGCAGTATTTT. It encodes CASSQESFHRDLVTDTQYF.